The T cell receptor (beta chain) described here comes from a study of T cells after posttransplantation cyclophosphamide. The data were produced by immunoSEQ multiplex PCR, yet TCRdb's version contains in-frame clones alone and is incomplete. The sample lists about 20,000 clones; 70% to 90% were seen once. This CDR3 spans 13 amino acids. From germline, CDR1 is MDHEN and CDR2 SYDVKM. With 7 bases removed from V and 7 bases from J, the gap between germline ends came to 15 bases. Methotrexate plus calcineurin inhibitor accompanied controls' myeloablative marrow transplants; sampling was 1 year later. The V gene is TRBV28, the J gene TRBJ2-3, with D possibly being TRBD2 (6 bases). The TCR originated in a female patient aged 45 to 65 who received an allogeneic stem cell transplant from an unrelated donor, was CMV-positive, and had chronic GVHD only. Some T cells may possibly be graft donor cells. Specimen: PBMCs, collected after an allogeneic stem cell transplant with a calcineurin inhibitor and methotrexate. In DNA form, the CDR3 reads TGTGCCAGCACTACCGGTGGGGGGAATACGCAGTATTTT. This gives the protein CASTTGGGNTQYF.